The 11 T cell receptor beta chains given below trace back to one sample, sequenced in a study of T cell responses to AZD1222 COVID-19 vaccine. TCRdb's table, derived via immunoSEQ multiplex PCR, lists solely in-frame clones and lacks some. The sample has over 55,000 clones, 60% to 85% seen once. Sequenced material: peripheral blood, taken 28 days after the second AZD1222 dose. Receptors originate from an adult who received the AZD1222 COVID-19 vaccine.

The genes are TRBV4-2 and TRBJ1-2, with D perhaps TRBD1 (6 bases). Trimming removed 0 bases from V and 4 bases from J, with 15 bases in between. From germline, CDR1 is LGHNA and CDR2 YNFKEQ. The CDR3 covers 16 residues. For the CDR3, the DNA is TGTGCCAGCAGCCAAGATAGGGGGGAATATAGCTATGGCTACACCTTC. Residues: CASSQDRGEYSYGYTF.

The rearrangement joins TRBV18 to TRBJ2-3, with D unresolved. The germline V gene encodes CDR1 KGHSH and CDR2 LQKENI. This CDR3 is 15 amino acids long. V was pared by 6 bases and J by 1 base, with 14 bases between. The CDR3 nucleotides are TGTGCCAGCTCTCCCGAGCTTGATGGCACAGATACGCAGTATTTT. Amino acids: CASSPELDGTDTQYF. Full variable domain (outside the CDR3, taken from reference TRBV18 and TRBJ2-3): NAGVMQNPRHLVRRRGQEARLRCSPMKGHSHVYWYRQLPEEGLKFMVYLQKENIIDESGMPKERFSAEFPKEGPSILRIQQVVRGDSAAYFCASSPELDGTDTQYFGPGTRLTVL.

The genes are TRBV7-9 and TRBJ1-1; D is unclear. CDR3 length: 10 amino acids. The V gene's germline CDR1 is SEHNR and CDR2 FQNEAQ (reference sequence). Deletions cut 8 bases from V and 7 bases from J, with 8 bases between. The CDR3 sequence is CASEIFEAFF. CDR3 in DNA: TGTGCCAGCGAAATATTTGAAGCTTTCTTT.

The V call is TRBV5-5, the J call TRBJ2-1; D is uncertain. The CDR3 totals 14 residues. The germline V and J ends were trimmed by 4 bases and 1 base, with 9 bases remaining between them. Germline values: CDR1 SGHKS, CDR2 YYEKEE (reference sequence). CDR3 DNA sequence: TGTGCCAGCAGCCCCCTGGGGTCCTACAATGAGCAGTTCTTC. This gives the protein CASSPLGSYNEQFF.

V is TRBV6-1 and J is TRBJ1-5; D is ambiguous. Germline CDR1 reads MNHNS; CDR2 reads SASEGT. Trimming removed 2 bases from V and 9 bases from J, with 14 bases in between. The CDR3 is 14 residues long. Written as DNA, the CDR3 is TGTGCCAGCAGTGAAATGGAGGGTGGCGGGCCCCAGCATTTT. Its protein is CASSEMEGGGPQHF.

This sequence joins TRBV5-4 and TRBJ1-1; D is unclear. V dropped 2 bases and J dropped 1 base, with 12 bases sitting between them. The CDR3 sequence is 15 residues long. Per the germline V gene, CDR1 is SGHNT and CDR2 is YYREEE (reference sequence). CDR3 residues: CASSFDRAGNTEAFF. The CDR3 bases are TGTGCCAGCAGCTTCGACCGGGCGGGGAACACTGAAGCTTTCTTT. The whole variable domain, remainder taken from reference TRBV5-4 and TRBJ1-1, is ETGVTQSPTHLIKTRGQQVTLRCSSQSGHNTVSWYQQALGQGPQFIFQYYREEENGRGNFPPRFSGLQFPNYSSELNVNALELDDSALYLCASSFDRAGNTEAFFGQGTRLTVV.

In DNA, the CDR3 is TGCGCCAGCAGCTTAGGGTCTAGCGGGGGGACCTACGAGCAGTACTTC. Translating gives CASSLGSSGGTYEQYF. The V gene is TRBV5-1, the J gene TRBJ2-7; 11 bases align to TRBD2. The CDR3 is 16 amino acids. The junction had 6 bases not matched to a gene; V was cut back by 2 bases and J by 2 bases. The V gene's germline CDR1 is SGHRS and CDR2 YFSETQ.

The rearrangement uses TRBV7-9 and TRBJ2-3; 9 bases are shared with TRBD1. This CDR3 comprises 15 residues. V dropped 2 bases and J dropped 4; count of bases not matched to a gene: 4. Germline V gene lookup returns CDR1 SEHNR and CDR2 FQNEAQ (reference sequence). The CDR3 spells CASSLWTGEADTQYF. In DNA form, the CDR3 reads TGTGCCAGCAGCTTATGGACAGGGGAGGCAGATACGCAGTATTTT.

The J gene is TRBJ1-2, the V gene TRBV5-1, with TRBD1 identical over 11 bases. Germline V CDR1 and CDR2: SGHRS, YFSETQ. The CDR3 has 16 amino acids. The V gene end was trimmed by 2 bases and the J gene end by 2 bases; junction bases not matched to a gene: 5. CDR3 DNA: TGCGCCAGCAGCTTCTCCCGGGACAGGGGGAACTATGGCTACACCTTC. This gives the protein CASSFSRDRGNYGYTF.

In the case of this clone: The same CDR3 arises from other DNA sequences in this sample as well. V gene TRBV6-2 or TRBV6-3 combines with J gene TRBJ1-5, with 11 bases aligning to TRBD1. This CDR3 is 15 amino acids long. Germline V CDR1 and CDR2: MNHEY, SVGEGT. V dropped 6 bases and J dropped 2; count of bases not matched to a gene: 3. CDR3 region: CASSGTGGRNQPQHF. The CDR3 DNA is TGTGCCAGCAGCGGGACAGGGGGTCGCAATCAGCCCCAGCATTTT.

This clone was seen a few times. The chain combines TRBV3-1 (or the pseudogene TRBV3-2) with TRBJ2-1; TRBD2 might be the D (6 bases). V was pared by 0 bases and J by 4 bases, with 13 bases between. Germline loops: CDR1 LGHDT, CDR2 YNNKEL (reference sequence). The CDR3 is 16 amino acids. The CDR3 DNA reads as TGTGCCAGCAGCCAAGATAGGGTAGCGGAGTACAATGAGCAGTTCTTC. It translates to CASSQDRVAEYNEQFF.